This TCR beta chain was recovered during a study of blood T cell repertoires in COVID-19. Study details: The United States, Italy and Spain were the sources of the acute and convalescent COVID-19 samples. T cells, B-cell-depleted T cells, or PBMCs provided the cDNA or gDNA that served as material.

In the authors' methods: Amplification of reference gene primers was used by the study to estimate nucleated cell counts. Clones were sequenced by immunoSEQ multiplex PCR, and TCRdb holds only the in-frame ones, with some missing. V, J and clone size are those of that table, while D and trimming were read from the DNA. This sample carries tens of thousands of clones, about 76% of them seen once, and the ten largest clones take about 8.5%. Trimming pared 0 bases from V and 0 bases from J, leaving 13 bases between. This CDR3 has 17 amino acids. Germline CDR1 reads SGDLS; CDR2 reads YYNGEE. The V and J genes are TRBV9 and TRBJ1-3, with D perhaps TRBD1 (5 bases). The receptor was isolated from a man between 70 and 80 years old with active or convalescent COVID-19. The sequenced material came from peripheral blood. CDR3 nucleotide sequence: TGTGCCAGCAGCGTAGCAGGGTCCGCCAACTCTGGAAACACCATATATTTT. It encodes CASSVAGSANSGNTIYF.